The 2 T cell receptor beta chains below all came from one sample that was sequenced in a study of T cell changes during pregnancy in multiple sclerosis. Data came from immunoSEQ multiplex PCR; TCRdb stores just in-frame clones and leaves some out. The table shows 35,000 to 40,000 clones, with around 90% occurring only once. Sequencing used CD8+ T cells from peripheral blood mononuclear cells, obtained in the third trimester of pregnancy. The receptors originated from a female donor with multiple sclerosis, enrolled in a pregnancy study.

The rearrangement joins TRBV9 to TRBJ2-3; 8 bases line up with TRBD2. The CDR3 length is 15 residues. The V gene's germline CDR1 is SGDLS and CDR2 YYNGEE. After removal of 3 bases from V and 5 bases from J, the junction contained 8 bases not matched to a gene. The CDR3 loop is CASSGGRGDIDTQYF. The DNA of the CDR3 is TGTGCCAGCAGCGGGGGGCGGGGGGATATAGATACGCAGTATTTT.

Of note for this clone: The conserved phenylalanine or tryptophan normally closing the CDR3 is absent here, so this likely arose from a read error. The J gene is TRBJ1-2, the V gene TRBV7-9; 8 positions match TRBD1. CDR3 length: 14 amino acids. In germline, CDR1 is SEHNR, CDR2 FQNEAQ (reference sequence). The J segment lost 6 bases and the V segment lost 1 base, leaving 4 bases of the junction unmatched. The CDR3 reads CASSLGQGADGYTL. The CDR3 DNA is TGTGCCAGCAGCTTAGGGCAGGGGGCCGATGGCTACACCCTC.